A single T cell receptor (beta chain) is shown here with its context. The data originate from a study of OX40 agonist ivuxolimab in advanced cancers. Across the study: The patients got ivuxolimab, which is an agonistic anti-OX40 (CD134) antibody. Ivuxolimab was administered intravenously to patients at 0.01 to 10 mg/kg every 2 weeks. Dose-escalation subjects each had hepatocellular carcinoma, melanoma, renal cell or head and neck cancer. Enrollees could have had prior anti-PD-1, anti-PD-L1 or anti-CTLA-4 therapy, which more than 30% had received.

Clones were sequenced by immunoSEQ multiplex PCR, and TCRdb holds only the in-frame ones, with some missing. The sample consists of tens of thousands of clones, almost 90% of them appearing once. The CDR3 has 13 amino acids. Trimming left V 4 bases short and J 1 base short, with 8 bases between. From germline, CDR1 is SQVTM and CDR2 ANQGSEA. The chain joins TRBV29-1 to TRBJ1-5, with D possibly TRBD1 on 5 matching bases. Here the sequenced sample was CD4+ or CD8+ T cells sorted from blood, taken in a trial of the OX40 agonist ivuxolimab. The TCR comes from an adult with an advanced solid tumor such as melanoma, head and neck, liver or kidney cancer. The DNA of the CDR3 is TGCAGCGTTGCCAGGGAGAGCAATCAGCCCCAGCATTTT. It is translated as CSVARESNQPQHF.